The 18 T cell receptor beta chains below come from one sample, sequenced in a study of cytomegalovirus exposure and HLA in healthy donors. PCR used 60 Vbeta primers and 13 Jbeta primers. Assay: immunoSEQ multiplex PCR; the TCRdb copy retains only in-frame clones and omits some. The table lists nearly 200,000 clones. Sample: PBMCs. The receptors come from a boy under 18 in good health and CMV-seronegative.

About this clone itself: Other DNA sequences of this sample code for an identical CDR3. The chain uses TRBV18 and TRBJ2-2; no clear D. The CDR3 is 12 residues long. The germline V gene has CDR1 KGHSH and CDR2 LQKENI. V lost 3 bases and J lost 6, with 5 bases in between. The CDR3: CASSPSAGELFF. Written as DNA, the CDR3 is TGTGCCAGCTCACCGTCGGCCGGGGAGCTGTTTTTT.

Here the CDR3 reads CASSRGGGELFF. CDR3 nucleotides: TGTGCCAGCAGCCGAGGGGGCGGGGAGCTGTTTTTT. This chain uses TRBV5-4 with TRBJ2-2; a weak D match, TRBD1 (6 bases). The CDR3 has 12 amino acids. The germline V and J ends were trimmed by 4 bases and 7 bases, with 8 bases remaining between them. Germline values: CDR1 SGHNT, CDR2 YYREEE (reference sequence).

This chain joins TRBV13 and TRBJ2-5, with 7 bases identical to TRBD1. The CDR3 is made up of 17 amino acids. Germline values: CDR1 PRHDT, CDR2 FYEKMQ (reference sequence). V lost 1 base, J lost 3 bases, and 11 bases stayed unmatched. The CDR3 loop reads CASSLVVGRDSEETQYF. CDR3 nucleotides: TGTGCCAGCAGCTTAGTAGTGGGTCGGGACAGCGAAGAGACCCAGTACTTC. The full variable domain, with the rest looked up from reference TRBV13 and TRBJ2-5, is AAGVIQSPRHLIKEKRETATLKCYPIPRHDTVYWYQQGPGQDPQFLISFYEKMQSDKGSIPDRFSAQQFSDYHSELNMSSLELGDSALYFCASSLVVGRDSEETQYFGPGTRLLVL.

The V gene is TRBV7-6, the J gene TRBJ2-5; TRBD2 might be the D (5 bases). The CDR3 contains 16 residues. V was shortened by 4 bases and J by 5 bases, with 20 bases between the two germline ends. Germline lookup yields CDR1 SGHVS and CDR2 FNYEAQ. CDR3 DNA sequence: TGTGCCAGCAGCTCCACCCGAGGGCTATTGGGGGAGACCCAGTACTTC. Amino acids: CASSSTRGLLGETQYF. The full variable domain, in which reference TRBV7-6 and TRBJ2-5 provide the parts outside the CDR3, is GAGVSQSPRYKVTKRGQDVALRCDPISGHVSLYWYRQALGQGPEFLTYFNYEAQQDKSGLPNDRFSAERPEGSISTLTIQRTEQRDSAMYRCASSSTRGLLGETQYFGPGTRLLVL.

The V and J genes are TRBV27 and TRBJ1-2; D is possibly TRBD1 (5 bases). The V gene lost 5 bases and the J gene lost 6 bases, with 13 bases spanning the gap. The CDR3 contains 13 residues. From germline, CDR1 is MNHEY and CDR2 SMNVEV (reference sequence). This chain's CDR3 is CASSPQGPHGYTF. In DNA form, the CDR3 reads TGTGCCAGCAGTCCCCAGGGCCCCCATGGCTACACCTTC.

The chain has TRBV7-2 and TRBJ2-7; 8 bases line up with TRBD2. V was clipped by 5 bases and J by 0 bases; unmatched bases: 9. Germline V CDR1 and CDR2: SGHTA, FQGNSA. The CDR3 is made up of 16 amino acids. The CDR3 region is CASSLSAGGSSYEQYF. The CDR3 coding sequence is TGTGCCAGCAGCCTGAGTGCGGGGGGAAGCTCCTACGAGCAGTACTTC.

The chain carries TRBV4-1 and TRBJ1-2; TRBD1 matches 9 bases. The germline gives CDR1 MGHRA, CDR2 YSYEKL. This CDR3 comprises 13 residues. V was clipped by 6 bases and J by 7 bases; unmatched bases: 6. The CDR3 protein is CASRRTGEFGYTF. The DNA of the CDR3 is TGCGCCAGCAGAAGGACAGGGGAGTTTGGCTACACCTTC.

This chain uses TRBV2 with TRBJ1-1; D is unclear. Per germline, CDR1 SNHLY and CDR2 FYNNEI. The ends were cut back, 6 bases at V and 4 bases at J, with 15 bases in the middle. The CDR3 covers 14 residues. The CDR3 reads CASSGKGSGTEAFF. As DNA, the CDR3 is TGTGCCAGCAGCGGAAAAGGGAGTGGCACTGAAGCTTTCTTT.

This chain uses TRBV28 with TRBJ2-7, with 8 positions matching TRBD1. Germline trimming cut 5 bases from V and 7 bases from J; bases unmatched to any gene: 13. The length of the CDR3 is 15 residues. Germline CDR1 is MDHEN and CDR2 is SYDVKM. The CDR3 region has the DNA TGTGCCAGCAGTGCCTCCGGGACAGGCCCAGGAGAGCAGTACTTC. This encodes CASSASGTGPGEQYF.

The chain joins TRBV7-8 to TRBJ1-1, with D maybe TRBD1 (6 bases). Germline CDR1 SGHVS, CDR2 FQNEAQ. Trimming shortened V by 8 bases and J by 1 base, and 11 bases separated the two germline ends. This CDR3 spans 13 amino acids. The CDR3 here is CASHLQGNTEAFF. Written as DNA, the CDR3 is TGTGCCAGCCACCTACAGGGGAACACTGAAGCTTTCTTT.

This chain connects TRBV9 to TRBJ1-6, with 8 bases fitting TRBD1. The germline CDR1 and CDR2 sequences are SGDLS and YYNGEE. Trimming removed 4 bases from V and 7 bases from J; junction bases left unmatched: 10. The CDR3 runs 16 residues. CDR3 nucleotide sequence: TGTGCCAGCAGCTCCAGGCAGGGGGCGGGAAATTCACCCCTCCACTTT. It translates to CASSSRQGAGNSPLHF.

This chain uses TRBV9 with TRBJ1-1, with D possibly matching TRBD1 (5 bases). This CDR3 spans 14 amino acids. V lost 0 bases to trimming and J lost 6 bases, with 12 bases between them. CDR1 is SGDLS, CDR2 YYNGEE, per germline. CDR3 protein: CASSVVGGAAEAFF. The CDR3 bases are TGTGCCAGCAGCGTAGTCGGGGGAGCGGCTGAAGCTTTCTTT.

The chain links TRBV28 to TRBJ2-2; unclear D gene. Germline CDR1 reads MDHEN; CDR2 reads SYDVKM. CDR3 length: 13 amino acids. V shed 5 bases and J shed 1 base, with 5 bases lying between them. The CDR3 loop is CASSALNTGELFF. The CDR3 bases are TGTGCCAGCAGTGCGTTGAACACCGGGGAGCTGTTTTTT.

This chain connects TRBV19 to TRBJ1-2; weak D call: TRBD1 (5 bases). V lost 8 bases and J lost 6, with 13 bases in between. Germline V CDR1 and CDR2: LNHDA, SQIVND (reference sequence). The CDR3 runs to 12 residues. CDR3 bases: TGTGCCAGTTCGTTAGGGGCGGATGGCTACACCTTC. Encoded protein: CASSLGADGYTF.

The J gene is TRBJ2-7, the V gene TRBV6-6; D may be TRBD2 (5 bases). CDR1 MNHNY and CDR2 SVGAGI come from the germline V gene (reference sequence). CDR3 size: 13 residues. The germline V and J ends were trimmed by 7 bases and 0 bases, with 10 bases remaining between them. DNA of the CDR3: TGTGCCAGCACGTCGGGAAGCTCCTACGAGCAGTACTTC. It encodes CASTSGSSYEQYF.

This chain links TRBV6-5 with TRBJ2-5; D might be TRBD2 (6 bases). V was trimmed by 6 bases and J by 5 bases, leaving 19 bases between them. Looked up from germline, CDR1 is MNHEY and CDR2 is SVGAGI. The CDR3 contains 15 residues. This CDR3 is CASSEQSRGRETQYF. The CDR3 DNA reads as TGTGCCAGCAGCGAGCAGAGTAGAGGGAGGGAGACCCAGTACTTC.

The CDR3, as DNA: TGTGCCACCAAAGACACGAGCAATCAGCCCCAGCATTTT. It translates to CATKDTSNQPQHF. The J gene is TRBJ1-5, the V gene TRBV6-1; D uncertain. The CDR3 sequence is 13 residues long. The V end was cut by 10 bases, the J end by 1 base, with 11 bases between. Germline CDR1 reads MNHNS; CDR2 reads SASEGT.

V gene TRBV5-1 combines with J gene TRBJ2-1; 8 nucleotides line up with TRBD1. Germline assignment: CDR1 SGHRS and CDR2 YFSETQ. J was trimmed by 7 bases and V by 4 bases; bases with no gene match: 10. There are 15 residues in the CDR3. For the CDR3, the DNA is TGCGCCAGCAGCCTTGACAGGGGCCGGTTTAATGAGCAGTTCTTC. This gives the protein CASSLDRGRFNEQFF. Full variable domain (missing parts from reference TRBV5-1 and TRBJ2-1): KAGVTQTPRYLIKTRGQQVTLSCSPISGHRSVSWYQQTPGQGLQFLFEYFSETQRNKGNFPGRFSGRQFSNSRSEMNVSTLELGDSALYLCASSLDRGRFNEQFFGPGTRLTVL.